These T cell receptor beta chains were read from a single sample in a study of CD8 T cells in ankylosing spondylitis. TCRdb ran MiXCR on the 5' RACE reads and lists one entry per CDR3 protein. This table has 85,000 to 100,000 distinct CDR3 sequences, just under 9% appearing once. Specimen: blood, either unsorted or a sorted T cell fraction (not recorded which). Receptors were obtained from a male donor with ankylosing spondylitis or in good health (not recorded which). Both conserved end residues are part of each CDR3. The D gene is left open where the match is weak. Size is omitted from some rows. Given values are once, few, many or a class for expanded clones.

TRBJ1-1 TRBD1 TRBV27 many TGTGCCAGCAGCCGGGGACAGGTGAACACTGAAGCTTTCTTT CASSRGQVNTEAFF
TRBJ2-7 . TRBV30 many TGTGCCTGGAGTGTACCAGCCAGAACCTACGAGCAGTACTTC CAWSVPARTYEQYF
TRBJ2-1 . TRBV5-6 many TGTGCCAGCAGCTACACCAACAATGAGCAGTTCTTC CASSYTNNEQFF
TRBJ2-7 . TRBV20-1 many TGCAGTGCTAGAGATTCCGGGGATGCCACCTCCTACGAGCAGTACTTC CSARDSGDATSYEQYF
TRBJ2-1 TRBD2 TRBV10-3 . TGTGCCACCCAAGGACTAGCGGGGGGCCAGGCCTACAATGAGCAGTTCTTC CATQGLAGGQAYNEQFF
TRBJ1-1 TRBD1 TRBV5-1 many TGCGCCAGCAGTCCAGGGGGTAGCGACACTGAAGCTTTCTTT CASSPGGSDTEAFF
TRBJ2-7 . TRBV5-1 many TGCGCCAGCAGCTTGATGGGGGCGGACTACGAGCAGTACTTC CASSLMGADYEQYF
TRBJ2-7 . TRBV15 many TGTGCCACCAGCAGAGATAATTCAGGGAGTCTTTCCTACGAGCAGTACTTC CATSRDNSGSLSYEQYF
TRBJ1-6 . TRBV5-5 . TGTGCCAGCAGCCCGGAGGGCAGGGTAACTTGGTCACCCCTCCACTTT CASSPEGRVTWSPLHF
TRBJ2-5 TRBD2 TRBV20-1 few TGCAGTGCCCCGGGGGAGCGGGGGGCCTGGGAGACCCAGTACTTC CSAPGERGAWETQYF
TRBJ2-7 TRBD2 TRBV11-2 many TGTGCCAGCAGCTTGATAGGGGAGGGAGAGCAGTACTTC CASSLIGEGEQYF
TRBJ2-5 TRBD2 TRBV28 many TGTGCCAGCAGTTTCCAGCGGGGGACGGAGACCCAGTACTTC CASSFQRGTETQYF
TRBJ2-7 TRBD1 TRBV5-1 many TGCGCCAGCAGCTTAACCCGGACAGGGAACGACGAGCAGTACTTC CASSLTRTGNDEQYF
TRBJ2-2 TRBD1 TRBV5-1 many TGCGCCAGCAGCGGGACAGGGGGCGGTCTGATCCCCGGGGAGCTGTTTTTT CASSGTGGGLIPGELFF
TRBJ2-1 TRBD2 TRBV7-2 many TGTGCCAGCAGCTTAGTGTTAGCGGGGGGTTCCTACAATGAGCAGTTCTTC CASSLVLAGGSYNEQFF
TRBJ2-2 . TRBV20-1 many TGCAGTGCTAGAGCTGGGGCCGGGGAGCTGTTTTTT CSARAGAGELFF